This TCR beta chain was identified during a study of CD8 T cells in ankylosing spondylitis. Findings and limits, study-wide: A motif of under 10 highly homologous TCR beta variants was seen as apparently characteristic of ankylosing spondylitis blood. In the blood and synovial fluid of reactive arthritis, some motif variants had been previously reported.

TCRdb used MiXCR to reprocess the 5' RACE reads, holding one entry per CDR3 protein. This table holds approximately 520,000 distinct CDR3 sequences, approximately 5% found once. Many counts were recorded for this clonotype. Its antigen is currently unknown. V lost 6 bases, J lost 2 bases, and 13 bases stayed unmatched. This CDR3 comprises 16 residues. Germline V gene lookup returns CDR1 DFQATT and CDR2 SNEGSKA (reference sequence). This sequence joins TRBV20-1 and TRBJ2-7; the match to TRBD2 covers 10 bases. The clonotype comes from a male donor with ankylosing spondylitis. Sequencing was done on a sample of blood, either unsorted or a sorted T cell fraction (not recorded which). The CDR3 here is CSANTETSGYTYEQYF. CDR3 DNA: TGCAGTGCCAACACCGAGACTAGCGGGTACACCTACGAGCAGTACTTC.